The 17 T cell receptor beta chains presented below share a single source sample, sequenced in a study of blood T cell repertoires in COVID-19. The method was immunoSEQ multiplex PCR; TCRdb's version includes in-frame clones alone and lacks a portion of them. Of about 180,000 clones listed, about 85% were seen once; the top ten hold 2.9%. The sequencing sample was made of peripheral blood. The receptors derive from a young woman with active or convalescent COVID-19.

The rearrangement uses TRBV7-9 and TRBJ1-3; D gene unclear. The CDR3 runs to 14 residues. The ends were cut back, 5 bases at V and 3 bases at J, with 11 bases in the middle. Germline V lookup: CDR1 SEHNR, CDR2 FQNEAQ (reference sequence). The CDR3 DNA sequence: TGTGCCAGCAGCGCCGGTGATATTGGAAACACCATATATTTT. Protein sequence: CASSAGDIGNTIYF.

J is TRBJ2-1 and V is TRBV5-1, with no clear D. The germline gives CDR1 SGHRS, CDR2 YFSETQ. CDR3 length: 13 amino acids. V was trimmed by 0 bases and J by 6 bases, leaving 7 bases between them. The CDR3 here is CASSLVSLNEQFF. CDR3 bases: TGCGCCAGCAGCTTGGTTTCACTCAATGAGCAGTTCTTC.

The chain employs TRBV5-1 and TRBJ1-6, with D tentatively TRBD1 (6 bases). The germline V gene has CDR1 SGHRS and CDR2 YFSETQ. Deletions cut 1 base from V and 8 bases from J, with 13 bases between. The CDR3 spans 15 residues. CDR3 in amino acids: CASSLRQGLDSPLHF. In DNA, the CDR3 is TGCGCCAGCAGCTTGCGTCAGGGGTTGGATTCACCCCTCCACTTT.

The chain employs TRBV6-1 and TRBJ2-3, with TRBD2 matching over 13 bases. CDR3 length: 16 amino acids. In germline, CDR1 is MNHNS, CDR2 SASEGT. Trimming at V came to 4 bases and at J to 4 bases, leaving 5 bases not matched to a gene. The CDR3 spells CASSGRLAGGADTQYF. The CDR3, as DNA: TGTGCCAGCAGTGGAAGACTAGCGGGAGGAGCAGATACGCAGTATTTT.

DNA of the CDR3: TGCGCCAGCAGCCAAGGTCGGGGGGGCCTCCGTACAAAGACCCAGTACTTC. Translation gives CASSQGRGGLRTKTQYF. The V call is TRBV4-1, the J call TRBJ2-5; 8 nucleotides line up with TRBD2. The CDR3 is 17 residues long. The germline CDR1 and CDR2 sequences are MGHRA and YSYEKL. V trimming: 1 base; J trimming: 6 bases; junction bases outside the gene matches: 13.

The chain combines TRBV3-1 (or the pseudogene TRBV3-2) with TRBJ2-7; TRBD2 is a possible D gene (5 bases). The CDR3 is 13 residues long. V lost 5 bases and J 6 bases, leaving 14 bases between the germline ends. Germline V lookup: CDR1 LGHDT, CDR2 YNNKEL (reference sequence). As DNA, the CDR3 is TGTGCCAGCAGCGAGGGCCTTTCGGGCGAGCAGTACTTC. The encoded protein is CASSEGLSGEQYF.

This chain uses TRBV24-1 with TRBJ2-3, with TRBD2 matching 8 bases. Germline V lookup: CDR1 KGHDR, CDR2 SFDVKD. V was pared by 5 bases and J by 6 bases, with 6 bases of the junction left unmatched. The length of the CDR3 is 14 residues. This CDR3 is CATSVESGSDTQYF. The CDR3 DNA reads as TGTGCCACCAGTGTAGAGAGCGGGAGTGATACGCAGTATTTT.

This clone was observed a single time. The V gene is TRBV19, the J gene TRBJ1-1, with D hard to call. Trimming took 0 bases from V and 4 from J, leaving 15 bases between them. The CDR3 is 16 residues long. Germline values: CDR1 LNHDA, CDR2 SQIVND (reference sequence). In DNA, the CDR3 is TGTGCCAGTAGTATAGAGGCGGGAGGGATGGGCACTGAAGCTTTCTTT. This gives the protein CASSIEAGGMGTEAFF.

J is TRBJ1-2 and V is TRBV30; possible D gene TRBD1, 6 bases. This CDR3 contains 14 residues. Trimming cost V 0 bases and J 5 bases, with 13 bases left between them. Germline CDR1 reads GTSNPN; CDR2 reads SVGIG (reference sequence). Written as DNA, the CDR3 is TGTGCCTGGAGTGTAACCCCTACAGGGTATGGCTACACCTTC. As protein: CAWSVTPTGYGYTF.

The V gene is TRBV3-1 (or the pseudogene TRBV3-2), the J gene TRBJ1-2; TRBD1 agrees at 10 bases. The CDR3 is 16 residues long. J was trimmed by 2 bases and V by 1 base; bases with no gene match: 4. CDR1 and CDR2 from the germline V gene are LGHDT and YNNKEL (reference sequence). CDR3 bases: TGTGCCAGCAGCCAAGGGGACAGGGGAGAAAACTATGGCTACACCTTC. Encoded protein: CASSQGDRGENYGYTF.

This rearrangement joins TRBV11-2 to TRBJ1-4; unclear D gene. The V end lost 5 bases, the J end lost 2 bases, and 12 bases lay between the germline ends. CDR1 is SGHAT and CDR2 is FQNNGV in the germline V gene. This CDR3 comprises 15 residues. CDR3 in DNA: TGTGCCAGCAGCCGCCGGGGTGTTACTAATGAAAAACTGTTTTTT. This sequence encodes CASSRRGVTNEKLFF.

V and J are TRBV19 and TRBJ2-5; TRBD1 matches at 9 bases. Germline assignment: CDR1 LNHDA and CDR2 SQIVND (reference sequence). The CDR3 spans 13 residues. The V gene end was trimmed by 6 bases and the J gene end by 4 bases; junction bases not matched to a gene: 3. In nucleotides, the CDR3 is TGTGCCAGTAGGGGACAGGGTGGAGAGACCCAGTACTTC. Translated: CASRGQGGETQYF.

This chain joins TRBV14 and TRBJ2-3; 7 nucleotides match TRBD1. Germline CDR1 reads SGHDN; CDR2 reads FVKESK. V was clipped by 3 bases and J by 1 base; unmatched bases: 10. This CDR3 has 17 residues. CDR3 nucleotides: TGTGCCAGCAGCCACCGACAGGGTCAGGGGGGCACAGATACGCAGTATTTT. Its translation is CASSHRQGQGGTDTQYF.

Worth noting for this clone: Germline is not matched at one junction end, which may reflect a read error. V usage is TRBV12-5 and J usage is TRBJ1-1, with 8 bases lining up with TRBD1. The length of the CDR3 is 14 residues. Germline lookup yields CDR1 LGHNT and CDR2 FRNRAP. CDR3 amino acids: CASGRTGQNTEALF. CDR3 DNA sequence: TGTGCTAGTGGACGGACAGGGCAGAACACTGAAGCCCTCTTT.

V and J are TRBV6-1 and TRBJ1-1; D is ambiguous. CDR3 length: 13 residues. Deletions cut 2 bases from V and 7 bases from J, with 11 bases between. Germline V lookup: CDR1 MNHNS, CDR2 SASEGT. CDR3 coding DNA: TGTGCCAGCAGTGAAACAGCTTCCCTTGAAGCTTTCTTT. Translated: CASSETASLEAFF.

The chain is built from TRBV9 and TRBJ1-4; D is unresolved. Germline V CDR1 and CDR2: SGDLS, YYNGEE. The CDR3 extends over 16 amino acids. V lost 0 bases and J lost 5, with 14 bases in between. The CDR3 bases are TGTGCCAGCAGCGTAGACGGTAATGCGGCGAATGAAAAACTGTTTTTT. This gives the protein CASSVDGNAANEKLFF.

This chain joins TRBV24-1 and TRBJ2-6; 9 bases are a match to TRBD1. CDR1 is KGHDR and CDR2 is SFDVKD in the germline V gene. This CDR3 has 16 residues. Trimming at V came to 8 bases and at J to 0 bases, leaving 4 bases not matched to a gene. The CDR3 DNA is TGTGCCACCATACAGGGGGCATTCTCTGGGGCCAACGTCCTGACTTTC. Amino acid sequence: CATIQGAFSGANVLTF.